The entry that follows covers one T cell receptor (beta chain) sequence. Its antigen remains unidentified. Unique molecular identifiers featured in each of the TCR beta cDNA libraries. With 1 to 10 million T cells as the source, 400,000 to 550,000 cDNA molecules resulted. TCRdb re-derived calls from the PCR reads in MiXCR, one entry per CDR3 protein. The table shows about 460,000 distinct CDR3 sequences, with roughly 45% occurring only once. This sample was included in a study of post-analysis software for immune sequencing data. This CDR3 is 16 amino acids long. CDR1 and CDR2 from the germline V gene are SGHRS and YFSETQ. The junction had 4 bases not matched to a gene; V was cut back by 0 bases and J by 0 bases. Broader study findings: There were about five TRBV segments more frequent in patients than controls, and TRBV5-6, TRBV5-1 and TRBV20-1 were among them. Those samples that were prepared in the same batch co-clustered strongly by F measure. Controls had significantly higher normalized Chao1 diversity than multiple sclerosis patients.

The sequenced material came from blood. The rearrangement joins TRBV5-1 to TRBJ1-1; TRBD1 aligns across 8 bases. The receptor comes from a girl aged 5-17 years with multiple sclerosis. The CDR3 DNA sequence: TGCGCCAGCAGCTTGGGAAGGGACAGGTTGAACACTGAAGCTTTCTTT. As protein: CASSLGRDRLNTEAFF.